This TCR beta chain derives from a study of CD8 T cells in ankylosing spondylitis. This clonotype was seen many times. Its specificity is not known. From the 5' RACE reads, TCRdb called clonotypes with MiXCR, one entry per CDR3 protein. Of tens of thousands of distinct CDR3 sequences in the sample, about 10% were seen once. The V gene lost 4 bases and the J gene lost 3 bases, with 11 bases spanning the gap. The germline V gene encodes CDR1 SGHRS and CDR2 YFSETQ. The CDR3 loop spans 14 amino acids. Study-level findings and limits: Within peripheral blood, clones linked to disease were CD8+ and relatively rare. A motif in TCR beta, a set of about 8 highly homologous variants, appeared characteristic of ankylosing spondylitis blood. Reported data indicate significant enrichment of disease-linked clones within matched ankylosing spondylitis synovial fluid.

The sequence was obtained from a male donor with ankylosing spondylitis or in good health (not recorded which). The genes are TRBV5-1 and TRBJ2-1; D unresolved. The specimen was blood, either unsorted or a sorted T cell fraction (not recorded which). The CDR3 DNA sequence: TGCGCCAGCAGCCTTTCCCGCGACTACAATGAGCAGTTCTTC. This translates into CASSLSRDYNEQFF.